This entry lists 17 T cell receptor beta chains sequenced from one sample in a study of control samples from healthy donors and cancer patients. Assay: immunoSEQ multiplex PCR; the TCRdb copy retains only in-frame clones and omits some. Counted here are 100,000 to 150,000 clones, around 92% occurring once; the ten biggest clones make up approximately 0.58%. The specimen was PBMCs. These receptors all stem from an older man with head and neck cancer.

The chain is built from TRBV5-1 and TRBJ1-1; 8 bases map to TRBD1. The CDR3 consists of 15 residues. The germline gives CDR1 SGHRS, CDR2 YFSETQ. J lost 4 bases, V lost 4 bases, and 9 bases had no gene match. The CDR3: CASSPRAGGLTEAFF. The DNA for the CDR3 is TGCGCCAGCAGCCCTCGGGCAGGGGGCCTCACTGAAGCTTTCTTT.

About this clone itself: An end of the junction differs from the germline gene, which may be a read error. The genes are TRBV9 and TRBJ2-2, with TRBD2 identical over 9 bases. CDR3 size: 15 residues. Germline assignment: CDR1 SGDLS and CDR2 YYNGEE. The CDR3 is CARSVGGGGTGELFF. In DNA, the CDR3 is TGTGCCCGCAGCGTAGGCGGGGGGGGAACCGGGGAGCTGTTTTTT.

The chain carries TRBV6-6 and TRBJ2-5, with TRBD2 matching over 11 bases. The CDR3 loop spans 16 amino acids. Unmatched junction bases numbered 3, after V lost 2 bases and J lost 1 base. CDR1 and CDR2 (germline): MNHNY, SVGAGI (reference sequence). The CDR3 here is CASSYGLAGGQETQYF. The DNA for the CDR3 is TGTGCCAGCAGTTACGGCCTAGCGGGGGGCCAAGAGACCCAGTACTTC.

The chain employs TRBV6-8 and TRBJ2-5; TRBD2 agrees at 7 bases. This CDR3 is built from 14 residues. V shed 6 bases and J 0 bases; nucleotides not matched to a gene: 4. Germline lookup yields CDR1 MNHGY and CDR2 SAAAGT. CDR3 residues: CASRAGVNQETQYF. CDR3 coding DNA: TGTGCCAGCAGGGCGGGGGTGAACCAAGAGACCCAGTACTTC.

In DNA form, the CDR3 reads TGTGCCAGCAGGCCTGACACGGATCAGCCCCAGCATTTT. The encoded protein is CASRPDTDQPQHF. The V call is TRBV12-3 or TRBV12-4, the J call TRBJ1-5; D is unresolved. The CDR3 contains 13 residues. The V end was cut by 6 bases, the J end by 5 bases, with 11 bases between.

The chain employs TRBV5-6 and TRBJ1-1; no clear D. This CDR3 contains 11 residues. Germline-derived CDR1 and CDR2 are SGHDT and YYEEEE. Trimming removed 5 bases from V and 3 bases from J, with 5 bases in between. The CDR3 is CASRLDTEAFF. The CDR3 nucleotides are TGTGCCAGCAGACTGGACACTGAAGCTTTCTTT.

The chain recombines TRBV5-1 with TRBJ2-1, with 7 bases fitting TRBD2. The CDR3 extends over 16 amino acids. Trimming removed 3 bases from V and 4 bases from J; junction bases left unmatched: 10. From germline, CDR1 is SGHRS and CDR2 YFSETQ. The DNA for the CDR3 is TGCGCCAGCAGCTCGGGGGAGGGTAGCGGGTACAATGAGCAGTTCTTC. Its protein is CASSSGEGSGYNEQFF.

The chain uses TRBV30 and TRBJ1-3, with TRBD1 as a possible D gene (6 bases). The DNA end favors TRBJ2-2, so the J call may be wrong. Germline V gives CDR1 GTSNPN, CDR2 SVGIG (reference sequence). CDR3 size: 15 residues. CDR3 amino acids: CAWGARGVSTGELFF. CDR3 DNA: TGTGCCTGGGGGGCCAGGGGAGTAAGTACCGGGGAGCTGTTTTTT.

This chain's CDR3 is CSVVETGISGANVLTF. In DNA form, the CDR3 reads TGCAGCGTTGTCGAGACAGGGATCTCTGGGGCCAACGTCCTGACTTTC. J is TRBJ2-6 and V is TRBV29-1; 7 bases are shared with TRBD1. Germline assignment: CDR1 SQVTM and CDR2 ANQGSEA. This CDR3 comprises 16 residues. J gave up 0 bases and V 4 bases, and 6 bases lay outside the gene matches.

The rearrangement joins TRBV7-2 to TRBJ2-5, with 10 nucleotides matching TRBD1. The length of the CDR3 is 15 residues. Trimming took 1 base from V and 5 from J; bases not matched to a gene: 4. Germline V gene sequence: CDR1 SGHTA, CDR2 FQGNSA. DNA of the CDR3: TGTGCCAGCAGCTTAGTCTGGACAGGGGGTGAGACCCAGTACTTC. It codes for CASSLVWTGGETQYF.

V usage is TRBV11-3 and J usage is TRBJ1-6, with TRBD1 matching over 10 bases. The junction had 2 bases not matched to a gene; V was cut back by 5 bases and J by 7 bases. CDR3 size: 14 residues. CDR1 and CDR2 (germline): SGHNT, YENEEA. CDR3 in amino acids: CASSLGQGNSPLHF. DNA for the CDR3: TGTGCCAGCAGCCTGGGACAGGGGAATTCACCCCTCCACTTT.

This chain joins TRBV6-4 and TRBJ2-3, with 9 bases identical to TRBD1. Per the germline V gene, CDR1 is MRHNA and CDR2 is SNTAGT. This CDR3 comprises 15 residues. Trimming removed 5 bases from V and 2 bases from J; junction bases left unmatched: 5. CDR3 DNA: TGTGCCAGCAGTCTCACAGGGGGCGACACAGATACGCAGTATTTT. It is translated as CASSLTGGDTDTQYF.

The rearrangement joins TRBV3-1 (or the pseudogene TRBV3-2) to TRBJ2-7; D is perhaps TRBD1 or TRBD2 (5 bases each). V lost 3 bases and J lost 3, with 18 bases in between. Germline V lookup: CDR1 LGHDT, CDR2 YNNKEL (reference sequence). The CDR3 is 16 residues long. The chain's CDR3 is CASSQYSGTGSYEQYF. Here the CDR3 DNA reads TGTGCCAGCAGCCAGTACTCCGGGACGGGGAGCTACGAGCAGTACTTC.

This chain joins TRBV4-3 and TRBJ2-7; D not resolved. Germline CDR1 LGHNA, CDR2 YSLEER. The CDR3 spans 14 residues. V shed 1 base and J shed 2 bases, with 9 bases lying between them. The CDR3 here is CASSQARNAYEQYF. In DNA, the CDR3 is TGCGCCAGCAGCCAAGCAAGGAACGCCTACGAGCAGTACTTC.

This chain links TRBV5-1 with TRBJ1-1; D perhaps matches TRBD1 (6 bases). Germline lookup yields CDR1 SGHRS and CDR2 YFSETQ. This CDR3 contains 15 residues. V lost 4 bases to trimming and J lost 4 bases, with 17 bases between them. The CDR3 nucleotides are TGCGCCAGCAGCGGACGTTCCAGGGGATCCACTGAAGCTTTCTTT. This translates into CASSGRSRGSTEAFF.

This chain uses TRBV20-1 with TRBJ1-5; D might be TRBD1 (5 bases). The CDR3 is made up of 16 amino acids. From germline, CDR1 is DFQATT and CDR2 SNEGSKA (reference sequence). V lost 3 bases and J 3 bases, leaving 18 bases between the germline ends. The CDR3 loop reads CSASQRVRANNQPQHF. DNA of the CDR3: TGCAGTGCTAGTCAGAGGGTCAGGGCTAACAATCAGCCCCAGCATTTT.

J is TRBJ2-3 and V is TRBV7-6; possibly TRBD2 for D (6 bases). The CDR3 runs 16 residues. V dropped 2 bases and J dropped 3 bases, with 15 bases sitting between them. Germline V CDR1 and CDR2: SGHVS, FNYEAQ. CDR3 sequence: CASSLRSPGVTDTQYF. The DNA for the CDR3 is TGTGCCAGCAGCTTACGGTCCCCGGGGGTTACAGATACGCAGTATTTT.